This TCR beta chain stems from a study of chemoradiotherapy in HPV16-positive cancers. Findings of the study overall: For HPV16-positive patients, expanding HPV-responsive T cells associated with longer recurrence-free survival.

This table comes from immunoSEQ multiplex PCR, and its TCRdb copy is limited to in-frame clones, with some not included. The sample contains approximately 32,000 clones, around three quarters of which appear only once. CDR1 is LNHDA, CDR2 SQIVND, per germline (reference sequence). Trimming pared 3 bases from V and 3 bases from J, leaving 12 bases between. CDR3 length equals 14 residues. In regard to this clone: What it binds is not known.

Over chemoradiotherapy, repertoires were sampled more than once. The source material was blood, sampled from a patient who underwent chemoradiotherapy. The clonotype comes from a human donor with HPV-associated anogenital cancer. V is TRBV19 and J is TRBJ2-7, with D unclear. The CDR3 region has the DNA TGTGCCAGTAGTATTAACTCCCGGTTCTACGAGCAGTACTTC. It yields the protein CASSINSRFYEQYF. The variable domain in full, completed from reference TRBV19 and TRBJ2-7, reads DGGITQSPKYLFRKEGQNVTLSCEQNLNHDAMYWYRQDPGQGLRLIYYSQIVNDFQKGDIAEGYSVSREKKESFPLTVTSAQKNPTAFYLCASSINSRFYEQYFGPGTRLTVT.